The rows below give T cell receptor beta chains drawn from one sample of a study of early T cells in non-severe SARS-CoV-2 infection. Via MiXCR, TCRdb re-called the 5' RACE reads, giving one row per CDR3 protein. This table holds 25,000 to 35,000 distinct CDR3 sequences, 5.5% to 6% found once. Sequencing input: whole blood. The receptor source for this set is an adult who was a healthcare worker with PCR-confirmed SARS-CoV-2 infection or an uninfected control (not recorded which). The CDR3 runs from the conserved cysteine through the conserved F or W. The D gene is left open where the match is weak. Only some rows state a clone size, as once, few, many or a class for expanded clones.

clone size,D gene,V gene,J gene,CDR3 protein,CDR3 DNA
many,NA,TRBV28,TRBJ2-1,CASSSGRGWFF,TGTGCCAGCAGTTCTGGCAGGGGATGGTTCTTC
many,TRBD1,TRBV6-5,TRBJ1-3,CASSYSDRVGNTIYF,TGTGCCAGCAGTTACTCGGACAGGGTTGGAAACACCATATATTTT
few,NA,TRBV5-4,TRBJ1-1,CASSFWDGQTEAFF,TGTGCCAGCAGCTTCTGGGACGGACAAACTGAAGCTTTCTTT
few,NA,TRBV2,TRBJ2-5,CASSRLSPQETQYF,TGTGCCAGCAGTCGACTATCCCCCCAAGAGACCCAGTACTTC
many,TRBD2,TRBV4-3,TRBJ2-1,CASSHRLAGGNEQFF,TGCGCCAGCAGCCATCGACTAGCGGGGGGCAATGAGCAGTTCTTC
many,NA,TRBV10-3,TRBJ1-2,CAITREIAESGYTF,TGTGCCATCACCCGTGAGATAGCCGAGAGTGGCTACACCTTC
many,TRBD1,TRBV6-5,TRBJ2-7,CASSYYGQGYEQYF,TGTGCCAGCAGTTATTACGGACAGGGGTACGAGCAGTACTTC
many,TRBD1,TRBV6-1,TRBJ1-3,CASGSGGTGNTIYF,TGTGCCAGCGGATCAGGGGGCACAGGAAACACCATATATTTT
many,NA,TRBV10-1,TRBJ2-7,CASSRLTDRPLVGEQYF,TGCGCCAGCAGCCGACTGACCGACAGGCCCTTAGTCGGAGAGCAGTACTTC
many,TRBD1,TRBV6-2/TRBV6-3,TRBJ2-7,CASKNRDSYEQYF,TGTGCCAGCAAGAACCGGGACAGCTACGAGCAGTACTTC
many,NA,TRBV7-4,TRBJ2-7,CASTTPSPYEQYF,TGTGCCAGCACCACCCCGTCCCCCTACGAGCAGTACTTC
many,NA,TRBV18,TRBJ2-7,CASSPEVSSTYEQYF,TGTGCCAGCTCACCGGAGGTCTCGAGTACCTACGAGCAGTACTTC
few,NA,TRBV7-9,TRBJ2-3,CASSLMGLLGDTQYF,TGTGCCAGCAGCTTAATGGGTCTTTTGGGAGATACGCAGTATTTT
few,TRBD2,TRBV29-1,TRBJ2-3,CSIRGGRSTDTQYF,TGCAGCATTCGGGGGGGGAGAAGCACAGATACGCAGTATTTT
NA,TRBD2,TRBV15,TRBJ2-3,CATSRGLAGEGADTQYF,TGTGCCACCAGCAGAGGACTAGCGGGGGAGGGAGCAGATACGCAGTATTTT
many,TRBD1,TRBV12-3/TRBV12-4,TRBJ1-6,CASSAQGGVSNSPLHF,TGTGCCAGCAGTGCCCAGGGGGGGGTGAGTAATTCACCCCTCCACTTT
few,NA,TRBV6-5,TRBJ1-1,CASRQTDSNTEAFF,TGTGCCAGCAGACAGACAGACTCTAACACTGAAGCTTTCTTT
many,NA,TRBV12-3/TRBV12-4,TRBJ1-5,CASSFAGRQPQHF,TGTGCCAGCAGTTTCGCGGGGAGACAGCCCCAGCATTTT
many,NA,TRBV12-3/TRBV12-4,TRBJ1-1,CASSGTGGTEAFF,TGTGCCAGCAGTGGGACGGGGGGAACTGAAGCTTTCTTT
NA,NA,TRBV7-9,TRBJ1-5,CASSLSVGQPQHF,TGTGCCAGCAGCTTATCGGTGGGACAGCCCCAGCATTTT
many,NA,TRBV5-1,TRBJ2-7,CASSLSPYEQYF,TGCGCCAGCAGCTTGTCCCCCTACGAGCAGTACTTC
few,TRBD2,TRBV7-2,TRBJ2-3,CASSLGVAGGPDTQYF,TGTGCCAGCAGCTTAGGGGTAGCGGGGGGGCCAGATACGCAGTATTTT
many,TRBD2,TRBV18,TRBJ2-7,CASSPGTSGEGRF,TGTGCCAGCTCTCCCGGGACTAGCGGGGAGGGCCGCTTC
many,NA,TRBV5-1,TRBJ2-5,CASSGERAQETQYF,TGCGCCAGCAGTGGCGAGAGGGCACAAGAGACCCAGTACTTC
many,TRBD1,TRBV27,TRBJ2-7,CASSLGGQGANEQYF,TGTGCCAGCAGTTTAGGGGGACAGGGGGCCAACGAGCAGTACTTC
many,NA,TRBV20-1,TRBJ1-1,CSAQGRAEQAFF,TGCAGTGCTCAGGGTCGGGCAGAGCAAGCTTTCTTT
many,NA,TRBV6-4,TRBJ2-1,CASSHGGQKNNEQFF,TGTGCCAGCAGTCACGGGGGACAGAAAAACAATGAGCAGTTCTTC
many,NA,TRBV13,TRBJ1-2,CASSLQGMNGYTF,TGTGCCAGCAGCTTGCAGGGGATGAATGGCTACACCTTC
many,TRBD1,TRBV6-1,TRBJ2-5,CASSVLGQGVLETQYF,TGTGCCAGCAGTGTGTTGGGCCAGGGGGTATTAGAGACCCAGTACTTC
NA,NA,TRBV6-5,TRBJ1-6,CASNLGRATNSPLHF,TGTGCCAGCAACCTTGGGAGGGCTACTAATTCACCCCTCCACTTT
many,NA,TRBV10-3,TRBJ1-1,CAISETLTQTFF,TGTGCCATCAGTGAGACCTTGACCCAAACTTTCTTT
many,NA,TRBV18,TRBJ2-7,CASSPPNNYEQYF,TGTGCCAGCTCACCGCCAAATAACTACGAGCAGTACTTC
many,TRBD2,TRBV11-2,TRBJ2-1,CASSLSRGGYNEQFF,TGTGCCAGCAGCTTATCCCGCGGGGGCTACAATGAGCAGTTCTTC
many,TRBD2,TRBV5-1,TRBJ2-2,CASSIGLADTGELFF,TGCGCCAGCAGCATCGGACTAGCGGACACCGGGGAGCTGTTTTTT
many,NA,TRBV12-3/TRBV12-4,TRBJ1-5,CASREGRQPQHF,TGTGCCAGCAGAGAGGGGCGTCAGCCCCAGCATTTT
many,TRBD2,TRBV6-5,TRBJ2-5,CASSYLTSGGSQETQYF,TGTGCCAGCAGTTACCTGACTAGCGGGGGCTCTCAGGAGACCCAGTACTTC
many,NA,TRBV7-2,TRBJ2-5,CASSFHSWVETQYF,TGTGCCAGCAGCTTTCACAGTTGGGTAGAGACCCAGTACTTC
many,NA,TRBV20-1,TRBJ1-1,CSANLYTGRGTEAFF,TGCAGTGCTAACCTCTATACAGGGAGAGGTACTGAAGCTTTCTTT
many,TRBD2,TRBV6-4,TRBJ2-3,CASSVRGGTDTQYF,TGTGCCAGCAGTGTTCGGGGGGGCACAGATACGCAGTATTTT
many,NA,TRBV28,TRBJ1-6,CASREQTGDNSPLHF,TGTGCCAGCAGGGAGCAGACAGGAGATAATTCACCCCTCCACTTT
few,NA,TRBV11-2,TRBJ2-2,CASSLDPGRGITGELFF,TGTGCCAGCAGCTTAGATCCAGGACGCGGGATCACCGGGGAGCTGTTTTTT
many,NA,TRBV6-6,TRBJ1-5,CASSYSVSHSNQPQHF,TGTGCCAGCAGTTACTCCGTCAGCCATAGCAATCAGCCCCAGCATTTT
many,TRBD1,TRBV5-1,TRBJ2-7,CASSLEPGQGKAEQYF,TGCGCCAGCAGCTTGGAACCGGGACAGGGAAAGGCCGAGCAGTACTTC
many,NA,TRBV4-3,TRBJ1-4,CASTLGRRTNEKLFF,TGCGCCAGCACGCTCGGACGACGGACTAATGAAAAACTGTTTTTT
NA,TRBD2,TRBV6-2/TRBV6-3,TRBJ2-7,CASTPFLAGGESYYEQYF,TGTGCCAGCACTCCGTTCCTAGCGGGGGGAGAATCCTACTACGAGCAGTACTTC
NA,TRBD2,TRBV5-5,TRBJ2-3,CASNHDRGGPDTQYF,TGTGCCAGCAACCACGATCGGGGGGGCCCGGATACGCAGTATTTT
few,NA,TRBV7-8,TRBJ2-1,CASTLRGDYNEQFF,TGTGCCAGCACCCTAAGGGGTGACTACAATGAGCAGTTCTTC
many,TRBD1,TRBV20-1,TRBJ2-3,CSARDSRPGGFDTQYF,TGCAGTGCTAGAGATTCGAGGCCAGGGGGCTTCGATACGCAGTATTTT
many,NA,TRBV7-2,TRBJ1-1,CASSVSGLMNTEAFF,TGTGCCAGCAGCGTATCGGGCCTCATGAACACTGAAGCTTTCTTT
many,NA,TRBV5-1,TRBJ2-2,CASSLEEGANTGELFF,TGCGCCAGCAGCTTGGAGGAGGGGGCGAACACCGGGGAGCTGTTTTTT
NA,NA,TRBV7-6,TRBJ2-7,CASSLVFGLSYEQYF,TGTGCCAGCAGCTTAGTGTTCGGACTCTCCTACGAGCAGTACTTC
many,TRBD2,TRBV20-1,TRBJ2-3,CSAREWGGGSTDTQYF,TGCAGTGCTAGAGAGTGGGGCGGGGGTAGCACAGATACGCAGTATTTT
many,TRBD1,TRBV11-2,TRBJ1-2,CASSLEGTDRNYGYTF,TGTGCCAGCAGCTTAGAAGGGACAGATAGAAACTATGGCTACACCTTC
medium-sized,NA,TRBV15,TRBJ2-1,CATSEGRHNEQFF,TGTGCCACCAGCGAGGGACGGCACAATGAGCAGTTCTTC
many,TRBD1,TRBV20-1,TRBJ1-6,CSARDSGTESYNSPLHF,TGCAGTGCTAGAGATTCCGGGACAGAGTCTTATAATTCACCCCTCCACTTT